The clone carrying this TCR beta chain has a handful of counts. Original data processing: Reference gene primer amplification yielded estimated nucleated cell counts. TCRdb's copy holds only in-frame clones and misses some; the assay was immunoSEQ multiplex PCR. The DNA gave D and trimming, while V, J and clone size come from that table. Here the sample spans roughly 130,000 clones, about 85% being singletons. The germline V gene encodes CDR1 MNHEY and CDR2 SVGAGI. There are 14 residues in the CDR3. The V end was cut by 5 bases, the J end by 0 bases, with 11 bases between. These data come from a study of blood T cell repertoires in COVID-19. The wider study: Samples of COVID-19 (acute and convalescent) were obtained from the United States, Italy and Spain. Nucleic acid was either cDNA or gDNA, and it came from T cells, B-cell-depleted T cells, or PBMCs.

The sequencing input was peripheral blood. This chain connects TRBV6-5 to TRBJ2-7; D is ambiguous. The sequence was collected from a man aged 65 to 79 with acute or convalescent COVID-19. Here the CDR3 DNA reads TGTGCCAGCAGTAGCTTCTGGGCCTCCTACGAGCAGTACTTC. Protein product: CASSSFWASYEQYF.